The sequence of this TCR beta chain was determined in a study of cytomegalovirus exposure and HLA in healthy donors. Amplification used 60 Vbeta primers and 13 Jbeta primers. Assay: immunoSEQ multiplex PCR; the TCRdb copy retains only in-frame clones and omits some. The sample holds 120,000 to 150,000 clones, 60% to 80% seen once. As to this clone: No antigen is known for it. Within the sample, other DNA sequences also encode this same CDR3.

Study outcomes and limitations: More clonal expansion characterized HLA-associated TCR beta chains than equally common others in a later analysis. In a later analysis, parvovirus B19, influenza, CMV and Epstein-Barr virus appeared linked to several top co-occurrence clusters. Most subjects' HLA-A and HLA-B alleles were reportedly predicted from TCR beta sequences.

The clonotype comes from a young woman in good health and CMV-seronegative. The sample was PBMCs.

CDR3 nucleotides: TGTGCCAGCAGTTACTCCGGGGGAGGGAATCAGCCCCAGCATTTT. Translating gives CASSYSGGGNQPQHF. V usage is TRBV6-5 and J usage is TRBJ1-5; maybe TRBD1 (5 bases). There are 15 residues in the CDR3. Germline loops: CDR1 MNHEY, CDR2 SVGAGI. The V and J ends lost 0 bases and 4 bases respectively, with 10 bases between them.